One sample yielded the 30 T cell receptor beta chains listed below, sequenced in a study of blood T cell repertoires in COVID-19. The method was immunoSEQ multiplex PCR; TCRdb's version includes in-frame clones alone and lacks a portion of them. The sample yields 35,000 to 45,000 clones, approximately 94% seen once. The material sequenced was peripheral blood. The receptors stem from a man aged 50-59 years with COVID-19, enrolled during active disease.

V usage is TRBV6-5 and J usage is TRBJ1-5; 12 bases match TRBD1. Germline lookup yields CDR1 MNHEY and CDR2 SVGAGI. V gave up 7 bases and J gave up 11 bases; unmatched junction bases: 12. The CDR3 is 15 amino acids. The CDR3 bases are TGTGCCAGCACCCTAGGGGACAGGGGGCGAGGGACCCAGCATTTT. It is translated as CASTLGDRGRGTQHF.

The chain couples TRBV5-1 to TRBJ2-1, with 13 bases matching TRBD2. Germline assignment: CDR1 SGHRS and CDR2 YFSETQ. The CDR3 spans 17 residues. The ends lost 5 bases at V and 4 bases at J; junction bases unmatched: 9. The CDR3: CASSSRTSGSLYNEQFF. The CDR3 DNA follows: TGCGCCAGCAGTTCTAGGACTAGCGGGAGTCTTTACAATGAGCAGTTCTTC.

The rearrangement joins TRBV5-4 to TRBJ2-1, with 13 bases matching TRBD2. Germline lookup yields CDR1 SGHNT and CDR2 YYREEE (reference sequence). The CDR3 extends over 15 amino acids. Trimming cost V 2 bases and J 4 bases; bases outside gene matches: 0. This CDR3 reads CASSLLAGGYNEQFF. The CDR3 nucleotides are TGTGCCAGCAGCTTACTAGCGGGAGGGTACAATGAGCAGTTCTTC.

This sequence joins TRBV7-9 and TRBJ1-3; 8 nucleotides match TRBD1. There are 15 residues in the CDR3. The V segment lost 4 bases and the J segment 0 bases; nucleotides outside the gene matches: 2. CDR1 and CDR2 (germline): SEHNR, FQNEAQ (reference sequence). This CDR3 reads CASSWTGSSGNTIYF. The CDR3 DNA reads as TGTGCCAGCAGCTGGACAGGGAGCTCTGGAAACACCATATATTTT.

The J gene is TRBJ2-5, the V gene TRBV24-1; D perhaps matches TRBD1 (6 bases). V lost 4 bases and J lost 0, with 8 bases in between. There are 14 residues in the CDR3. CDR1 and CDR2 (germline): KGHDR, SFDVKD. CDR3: CATSENRDQETQYF. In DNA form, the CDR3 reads TGTGCCACCAGTGAAAACAGGGACCAAGAGACCCAGTACTTC.

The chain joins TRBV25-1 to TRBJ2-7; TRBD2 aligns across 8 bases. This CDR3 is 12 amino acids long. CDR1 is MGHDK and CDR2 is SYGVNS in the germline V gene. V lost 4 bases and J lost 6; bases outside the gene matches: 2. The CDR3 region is CASSAGGREQYF. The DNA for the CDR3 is TGTGCCAGCAGTGCGGGGGGGCGCGAGCAGTACTTC.

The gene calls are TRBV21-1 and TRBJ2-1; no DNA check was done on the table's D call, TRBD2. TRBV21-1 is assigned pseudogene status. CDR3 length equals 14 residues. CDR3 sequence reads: CASSKATRVNEQFF. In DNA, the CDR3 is TGTGCCAGCAGCAAAGCGACTAGAGTCAATGAGCAGTTCTTC.

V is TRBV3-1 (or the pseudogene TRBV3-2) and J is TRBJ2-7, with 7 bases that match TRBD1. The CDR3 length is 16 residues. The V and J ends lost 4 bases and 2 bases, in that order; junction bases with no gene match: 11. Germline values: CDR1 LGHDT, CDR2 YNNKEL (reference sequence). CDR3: CASSREPGTATYEQYF. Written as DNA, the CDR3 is TGTGCCAGCAGCCGCGAGCCCGGGACAGCGACCTACGAGCAGTACTTC.

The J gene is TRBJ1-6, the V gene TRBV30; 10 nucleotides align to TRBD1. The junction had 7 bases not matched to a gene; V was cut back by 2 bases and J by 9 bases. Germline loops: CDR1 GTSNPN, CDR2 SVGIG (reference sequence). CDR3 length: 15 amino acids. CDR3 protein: CAWSNAGTGASPLHF. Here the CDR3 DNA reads TGTGCCTGGAGTAACGCGGGGACAGGGGCTTCACCCCTCCACTTT.

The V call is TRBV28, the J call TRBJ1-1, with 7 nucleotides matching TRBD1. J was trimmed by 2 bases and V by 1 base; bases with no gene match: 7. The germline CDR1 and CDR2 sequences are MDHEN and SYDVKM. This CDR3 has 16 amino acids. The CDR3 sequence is CASSLYRTGKNTEAFF. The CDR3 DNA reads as TGTGCCAGCAGTTTATACAGGACAGGAAAAAACACTGAAGCTTTCTTT.

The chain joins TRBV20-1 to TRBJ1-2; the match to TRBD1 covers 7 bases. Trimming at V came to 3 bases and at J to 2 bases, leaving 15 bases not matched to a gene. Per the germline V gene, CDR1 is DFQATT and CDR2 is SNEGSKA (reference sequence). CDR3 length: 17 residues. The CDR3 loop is CSASLRRTGRGNYGYTF. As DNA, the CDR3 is TGCAGTGCTAGTTTGAGGCGGACAGGTCGAGGGAACTATGGCTACACCTTC.

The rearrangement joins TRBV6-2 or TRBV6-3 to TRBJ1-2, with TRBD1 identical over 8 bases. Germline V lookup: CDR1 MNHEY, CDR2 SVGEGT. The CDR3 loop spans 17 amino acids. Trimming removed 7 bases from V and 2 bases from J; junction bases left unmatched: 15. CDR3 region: CASTPIPGGRLNYGYTF. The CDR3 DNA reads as TGTGCCAGCACCCCTATTCCAGGGGGCCGGCTAAACTATGGCTACACCTTC.

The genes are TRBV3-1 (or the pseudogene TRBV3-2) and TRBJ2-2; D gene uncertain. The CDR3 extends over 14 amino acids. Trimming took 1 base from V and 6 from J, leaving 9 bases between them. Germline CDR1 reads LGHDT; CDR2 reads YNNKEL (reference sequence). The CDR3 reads CASSQVPEAGELFF. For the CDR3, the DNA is TGTGCCAGCAGCCAAGTCCCAGAGGCCGGGGAGCTGTTTTTT.

The CDR3 here is CASSRDYTNTGELFF. DNA of the CDR3: TGTGCCAGCAGCCGGGACTACACGAACACCGGGGAGCTGTTTTTT. V and J are TRBV3-1 (or the pseudogene TRBV3-2) and TRBJ2-2; 7 nucleotides line up with TRBD2. After removal of 4 bases from V and 0 bases from J, the junction contained 2 bases not matched to a gene. Germline CDR1 is LGHDT and CDR2 is YNNKEL (reference sequence). CDR3 size: 15 residues.

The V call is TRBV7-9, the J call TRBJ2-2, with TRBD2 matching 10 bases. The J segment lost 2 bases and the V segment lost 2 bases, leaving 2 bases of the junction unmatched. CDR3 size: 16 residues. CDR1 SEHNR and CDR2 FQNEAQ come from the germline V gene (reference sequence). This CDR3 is CASSLLAGVNTGELFF. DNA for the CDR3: TGTGCCAGCAGCTTACTAGCGGGAGTAAACACCGGGGAGCTGTTTTTT.

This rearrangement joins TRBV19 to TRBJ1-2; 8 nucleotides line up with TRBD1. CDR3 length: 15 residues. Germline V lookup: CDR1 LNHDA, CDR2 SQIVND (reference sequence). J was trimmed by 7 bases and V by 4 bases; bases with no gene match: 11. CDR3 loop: CASSTPSTGVSGYTF. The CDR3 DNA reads TGTGCCAGTAGTACCCCTTCGACAGGGGTGTCTGGCTACACCTTC. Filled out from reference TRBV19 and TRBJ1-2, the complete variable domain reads DGGITQSPKYLFRKEGQNVTLSCEQNLNHDAMYWYRQDPGQGLRLIYYSQIVNDFQKGDIAEGYSVSREKKESFPLTVTSAQKNPTAFYLCASSTPSTGVSGYTFGSGTRLTVV.

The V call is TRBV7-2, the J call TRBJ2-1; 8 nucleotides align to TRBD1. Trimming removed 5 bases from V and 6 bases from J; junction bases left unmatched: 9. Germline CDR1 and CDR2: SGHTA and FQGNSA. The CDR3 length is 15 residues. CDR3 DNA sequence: TGTGCCAGCAGCGACCGGGACAGGATAGTCAATGAGCAGTTCTTC. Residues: CASSDRDRIVNEQFF. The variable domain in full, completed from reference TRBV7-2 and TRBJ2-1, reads GAGVSQSPSNKVTEKGKDVELRCDPISGHTALYWYRQSLGQGLEFLIYFQGNSAPDKSGLPSDRFSAERTGGSVSTLTIQRTQQEDSAVYLCASSDRDRIVNEQFFGPGTRLTVL.

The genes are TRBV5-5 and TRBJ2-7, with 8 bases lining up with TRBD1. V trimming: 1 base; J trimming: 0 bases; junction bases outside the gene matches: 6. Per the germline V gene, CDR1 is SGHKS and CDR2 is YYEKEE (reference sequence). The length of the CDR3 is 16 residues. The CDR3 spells CASSLRQGAGSYEQYF. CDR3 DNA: TGTGCCAGCAGCTTGCGTCAGGGGGCCGGCTCCTACGAGCAGTACTTC.

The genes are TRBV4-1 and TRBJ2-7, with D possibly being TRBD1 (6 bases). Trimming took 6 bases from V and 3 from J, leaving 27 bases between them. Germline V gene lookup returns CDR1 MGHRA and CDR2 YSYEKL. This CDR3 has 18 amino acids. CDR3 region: CASRGDKVGRDGDYEQYF. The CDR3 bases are TGCGCCAGCAGGGGGGACAAGGTGGGCCGGGACGGAGACTACGAGCAGTACTTC.

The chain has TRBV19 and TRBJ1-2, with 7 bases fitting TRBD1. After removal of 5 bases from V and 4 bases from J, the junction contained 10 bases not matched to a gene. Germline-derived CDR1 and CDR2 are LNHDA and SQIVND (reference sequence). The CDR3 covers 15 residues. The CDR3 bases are TGTGCCAGTAGTCCTCCGGGACAGCGCCTCTATGGCTACACCTTC. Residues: CASSPPGQRLYGYTF.

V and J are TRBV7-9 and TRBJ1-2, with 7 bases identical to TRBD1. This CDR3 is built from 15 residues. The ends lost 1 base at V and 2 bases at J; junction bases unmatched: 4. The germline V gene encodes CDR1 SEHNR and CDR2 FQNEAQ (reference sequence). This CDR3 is CASSLEDRANYGYTF. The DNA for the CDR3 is TGTGCCAGCAGCTTAGAAGACAGGGCGAACTATGGCTACACCTTC.

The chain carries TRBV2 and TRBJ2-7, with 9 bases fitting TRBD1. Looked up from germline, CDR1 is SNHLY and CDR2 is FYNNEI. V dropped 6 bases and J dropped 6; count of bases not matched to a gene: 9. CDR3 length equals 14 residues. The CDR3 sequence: CASSSTGGTGEQYF. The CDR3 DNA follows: TGTGCCAGCAGCTCGACAGGGGGAACGGGCGAGCAGTACTTC. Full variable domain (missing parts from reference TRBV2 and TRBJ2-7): EPEVTQTPSHQVTQMGQEVILRCVPISNHLYFYWYRQILGQKVEFLVSFYNNEISEKSEIFDDQFSVERPDGSNFTLKIRSTKLEDSAMYFCASSSTGGTGEQYFGPGTRLTVT.

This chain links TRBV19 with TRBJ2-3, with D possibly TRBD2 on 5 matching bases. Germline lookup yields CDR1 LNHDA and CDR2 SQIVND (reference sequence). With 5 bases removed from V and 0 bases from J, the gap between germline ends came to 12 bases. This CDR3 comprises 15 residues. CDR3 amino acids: CASSRQSGSTDTQYF. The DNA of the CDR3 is TGTGCCAGTAGTCGACAAAGCGGAAGCACAGATACGCAGTATTTT.

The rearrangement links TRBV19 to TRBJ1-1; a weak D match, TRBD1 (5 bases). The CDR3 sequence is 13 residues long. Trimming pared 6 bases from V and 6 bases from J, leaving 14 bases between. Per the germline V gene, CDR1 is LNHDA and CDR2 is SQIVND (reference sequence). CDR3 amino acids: CASRDDSRAEAFF. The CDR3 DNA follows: TGTGCCAGTAGAGACGATTCCAGGGCTGAAGCTTTCTTT. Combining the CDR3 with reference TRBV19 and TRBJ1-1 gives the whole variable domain DGGITQSPKYLFRKEGQNVTLSCEQNLNHDAMYWYRQDPGQGLRLIYYSQIVNDFQKGDIAEGYSVSREKKESFPLTVTSAQKNPTAFYLCASRDDSRAEAFFGQGTRLTVV.

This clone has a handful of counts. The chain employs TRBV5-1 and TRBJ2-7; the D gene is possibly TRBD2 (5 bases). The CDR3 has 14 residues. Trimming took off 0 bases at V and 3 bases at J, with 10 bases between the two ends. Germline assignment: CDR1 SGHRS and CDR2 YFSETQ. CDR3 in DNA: TGCGCCAGCAGCTTGGTTACCGAGGGCTACGAGCAGTACTTC. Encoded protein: CASSLVTEGYEQYF.

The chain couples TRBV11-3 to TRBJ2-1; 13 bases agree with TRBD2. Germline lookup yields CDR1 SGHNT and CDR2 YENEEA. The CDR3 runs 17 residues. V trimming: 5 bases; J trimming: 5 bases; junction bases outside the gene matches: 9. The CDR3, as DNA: TGTGCCAGCAGCAAAGGACTAGCGGGAGAGATGGACAATGAGCAGTTCTTC. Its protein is CASSKGLAGEMDNEQFF.

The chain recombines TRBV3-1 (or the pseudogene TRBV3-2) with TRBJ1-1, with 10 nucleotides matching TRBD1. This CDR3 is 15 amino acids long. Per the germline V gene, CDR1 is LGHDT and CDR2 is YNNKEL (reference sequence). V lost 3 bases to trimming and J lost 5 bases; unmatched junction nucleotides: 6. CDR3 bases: TGTGCCAGCAGCCAGGGGGACAGGGGATATACTGAAGCTTTCTTT. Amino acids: CASSQGDRGYTEAFF.

The CDR3 region has the DNA TGTGCCAGCAGTTACTCGATTGCCGGCCAAGAGACCCAGTACTTC. Its protein is CASSYSIAGQETQYF. The J gene is TRBJ2-5, the V gene TRBV6-5, with D unclear. Between the trimmed V and J ends, which lost 0 bases and 1 base, there was a span of 9 bases. The length of the CDR3 is 15 residues. Looked up from germline, CDR1 is MNHEY and CDR2 is SVGAGI.

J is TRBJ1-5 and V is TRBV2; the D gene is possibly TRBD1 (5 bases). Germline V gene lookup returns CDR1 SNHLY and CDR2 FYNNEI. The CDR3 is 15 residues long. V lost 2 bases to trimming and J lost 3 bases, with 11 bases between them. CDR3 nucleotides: TGTGCCAGCAGTGAAAACCAGGGTTCCAATCAGCCCCAGCATTTT. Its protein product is CASSENQGSNQPQHF. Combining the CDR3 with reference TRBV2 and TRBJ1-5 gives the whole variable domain EPEVTQTPSHQVTQMGQEVILRCVPISNHLYFYWYRQILGQKVEFLVSFYNNEISEKSEIFDDQFSVERPDGSNFTLKIRSTKLEDSAMYFCASSENQGSNQPQHFGDGTRLSIL.

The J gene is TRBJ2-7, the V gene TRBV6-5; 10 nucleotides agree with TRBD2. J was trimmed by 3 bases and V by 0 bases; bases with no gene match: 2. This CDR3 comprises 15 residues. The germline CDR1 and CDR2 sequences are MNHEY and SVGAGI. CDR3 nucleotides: TGTGCCAGCAGTTACTCTGCTAGCGGGAGCTACGAGCAGTACTTC. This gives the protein CASSYSASGSYEQYF.